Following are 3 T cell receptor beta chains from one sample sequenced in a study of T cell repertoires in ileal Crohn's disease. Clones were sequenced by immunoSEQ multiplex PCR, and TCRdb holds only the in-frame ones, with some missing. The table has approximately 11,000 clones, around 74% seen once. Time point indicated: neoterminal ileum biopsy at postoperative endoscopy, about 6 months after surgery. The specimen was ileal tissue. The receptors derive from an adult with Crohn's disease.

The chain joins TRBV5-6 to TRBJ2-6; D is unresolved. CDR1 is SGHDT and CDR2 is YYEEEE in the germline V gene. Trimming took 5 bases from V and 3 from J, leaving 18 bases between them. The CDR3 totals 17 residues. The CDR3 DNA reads TGTGCCAGCAGTAAAGGAAATTTGGCGGTTGGGGCCAACGTCCTGACTTTC. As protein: CASSKGNLAVGANVLTF.

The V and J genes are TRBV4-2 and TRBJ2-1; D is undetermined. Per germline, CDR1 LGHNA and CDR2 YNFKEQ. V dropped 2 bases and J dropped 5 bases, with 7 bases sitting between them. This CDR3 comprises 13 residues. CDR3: CASSQTMDNEQFF. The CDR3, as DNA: TGTGCCAGCAGCCAAACTATGGACAATGAGCAGTTCTTC.

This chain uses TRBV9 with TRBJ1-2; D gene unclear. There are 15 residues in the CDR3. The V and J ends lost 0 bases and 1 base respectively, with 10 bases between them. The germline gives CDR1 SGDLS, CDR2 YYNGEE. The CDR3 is CASSVGPRYNYGYTF. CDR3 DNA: TGTGCCAGCAGCGTAGGTCCCAGGTATAACTATGGCTACACCTTC.